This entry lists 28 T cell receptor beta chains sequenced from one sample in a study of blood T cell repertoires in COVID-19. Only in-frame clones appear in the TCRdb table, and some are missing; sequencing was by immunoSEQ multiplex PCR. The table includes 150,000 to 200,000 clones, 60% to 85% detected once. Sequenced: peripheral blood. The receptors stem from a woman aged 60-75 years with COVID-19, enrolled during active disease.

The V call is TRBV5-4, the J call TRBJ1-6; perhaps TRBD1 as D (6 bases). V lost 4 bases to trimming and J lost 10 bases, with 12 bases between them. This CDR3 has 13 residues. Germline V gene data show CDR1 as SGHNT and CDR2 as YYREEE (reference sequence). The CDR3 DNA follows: TGTGCCAGCAGCAAAACAGGGTTCTCACCCCTCCACTTT. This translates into CASSKTGFSPLHF.

The CDR3 loop is CASSRVPGPRSTDTQYF. DNA of the CDR3: TGTGCCAGCAGCCGGGTTCCGGGTCCCAGAAGCACAGATACGCAGTATTTT. This chain connects TRBV4-2 to TRBJ2-3; no definite D call. Per the germline V gene, CDR1 is LGHNA and CDR2 is YNFKEQ. This CDR3 region has 17 residues. The V gene lost 4 bases and the J gene lost 0 bases, with 17 bases spanning the gap.

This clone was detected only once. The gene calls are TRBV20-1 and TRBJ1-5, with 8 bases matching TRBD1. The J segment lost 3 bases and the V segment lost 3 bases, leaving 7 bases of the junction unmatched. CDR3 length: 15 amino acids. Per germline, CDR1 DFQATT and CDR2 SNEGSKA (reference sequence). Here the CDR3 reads CSASRQGAINQPQHF. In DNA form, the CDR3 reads TGCAGTGCTAGTCGGCAGGGGGCTATCAATCAGCCCCAGCATTTT.

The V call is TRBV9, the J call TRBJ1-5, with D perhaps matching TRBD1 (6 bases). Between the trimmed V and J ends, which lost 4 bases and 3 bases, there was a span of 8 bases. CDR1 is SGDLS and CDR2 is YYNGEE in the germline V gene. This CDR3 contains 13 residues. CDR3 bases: TGTGCCAGCAGCCGGGACACCAATCAGCCCCAGCATTTT. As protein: CASSRDTNQPQHF.

This CDR3 is CASSLQGNQPQHF. The CDR3 DNA reads as TGTGCCAGCAGCTTGCAGGGCAATCAGCCCCAGCATTTT. The rearrangement links TRBV5-8 to TRBJ1-5; D is unresolved. This CDR3 spans 13 amino acids. From germline, CDR1 is SGHTS and CDR2 YDEGEE. Trimming took 1 base from V and 2 from J, leaving 4 bases between them.

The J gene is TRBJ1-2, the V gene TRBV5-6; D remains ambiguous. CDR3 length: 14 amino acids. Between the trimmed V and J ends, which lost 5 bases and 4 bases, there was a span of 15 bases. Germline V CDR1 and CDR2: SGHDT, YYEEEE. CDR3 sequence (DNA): TGTGCCAGCAGTAGCGAGAGGTTCGGCTATGGCTACACCTTC. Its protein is CASSSERFGYGYTF.

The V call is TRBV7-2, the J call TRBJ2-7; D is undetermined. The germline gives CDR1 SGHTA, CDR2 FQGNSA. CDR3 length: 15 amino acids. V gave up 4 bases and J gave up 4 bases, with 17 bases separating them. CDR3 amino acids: CASSSPSRGLYEQYF. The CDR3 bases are TGTGCCAGCAGCTCCCCCTCCCGCGGCTTGTACGAGCAGTACTTC.

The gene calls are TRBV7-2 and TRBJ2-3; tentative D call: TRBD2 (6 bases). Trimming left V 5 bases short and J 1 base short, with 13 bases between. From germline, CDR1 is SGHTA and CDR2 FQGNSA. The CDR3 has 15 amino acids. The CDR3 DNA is TGTGCCAGCAGCCTAAGCGGGCAAGGCACAGATACGCAGTATTTT. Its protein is CASSLSGQGTDTQYF.

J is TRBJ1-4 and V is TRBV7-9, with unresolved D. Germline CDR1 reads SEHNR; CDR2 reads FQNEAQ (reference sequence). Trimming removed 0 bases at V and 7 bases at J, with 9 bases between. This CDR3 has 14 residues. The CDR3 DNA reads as TGTGCCAGCAGCTTAGCGCGGGCCCCTGAAAAACTGTTTTTT. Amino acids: CASSLARAPEKLFF.

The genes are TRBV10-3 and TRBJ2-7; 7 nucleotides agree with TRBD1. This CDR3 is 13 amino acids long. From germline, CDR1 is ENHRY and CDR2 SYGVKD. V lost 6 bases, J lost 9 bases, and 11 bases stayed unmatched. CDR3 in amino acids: CAISQGVATGQYF. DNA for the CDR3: TGTGCCATCAGCCAGGGGGTCGCAACGGGGCAGTACTTC.

The CDR3, as DNA: TGTGCCAGCCGCCAAGGGACTAAGGCCGGGGAGCTGTTTTTT. Its protein product is CASRQGTKAGELFF. This chain joins TRBV6-6 and TRBJ2-2; 7 bases agree with TRBD2. The CDR3 loop spans 14 amino acids. V dropped 8 bases and J dropped 6; count of bases not matched to a gene: 9. Germline lookup yields CDR1 MNHNY and CDR2 SVGAGI (reference sequence).

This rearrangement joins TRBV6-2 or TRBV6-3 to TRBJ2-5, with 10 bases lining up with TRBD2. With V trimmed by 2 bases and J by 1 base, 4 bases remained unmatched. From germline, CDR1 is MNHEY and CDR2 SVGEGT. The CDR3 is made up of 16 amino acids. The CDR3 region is CASSYDLAGVQETQYF. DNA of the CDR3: TGTGCCAGCAGTTACGACCTAGCGGGGGTCCAAGAGACCCAGTACTTC.

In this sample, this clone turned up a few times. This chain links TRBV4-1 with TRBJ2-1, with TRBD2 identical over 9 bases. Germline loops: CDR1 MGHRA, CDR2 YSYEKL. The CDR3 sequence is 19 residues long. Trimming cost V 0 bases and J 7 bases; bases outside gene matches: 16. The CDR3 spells CASSQESLSASGIMNEQFF. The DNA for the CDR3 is TGCGCCAGCAGCCAAGAGTCCCTTTCGGCTAGCGGGATTATGAATGAGCAGTTCTTC.

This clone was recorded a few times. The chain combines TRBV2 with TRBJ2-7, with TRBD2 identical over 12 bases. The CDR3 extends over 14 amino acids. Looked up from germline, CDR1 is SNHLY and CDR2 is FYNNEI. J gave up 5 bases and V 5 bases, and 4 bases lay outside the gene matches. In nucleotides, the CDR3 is TGTGCCAGCAGTCGGACTAGCGGGAATGACGAGCAGTACTTC. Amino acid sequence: CASSRTSGNDEQYF.

The CDR3 sequence: CASSQRTGGEWYV. For the CDR3, the DNA is TGTGCCAGCAGTCAACGGACAGGGGGCGAGTGGTACGTC. V is TRBV6-6 and J is TRBJ2-7, with TRBD1 matching over 11 bases. The CDR3 runs to 13 residues. V shed 5 bases and J 12 bases; nucleotides not matched to a gene: 9. Germline CDR1 and CDR2: MNHNY and SVGAGI (reference sequence).

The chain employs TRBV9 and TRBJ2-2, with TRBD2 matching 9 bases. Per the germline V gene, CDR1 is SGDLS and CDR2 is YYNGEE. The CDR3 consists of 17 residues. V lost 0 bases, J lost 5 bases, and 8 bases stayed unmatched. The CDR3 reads CASSVGLAGRRTGELFF. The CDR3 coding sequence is TGTGCCAGCAGCGTAGGTCTAGCGGGGCGGAGAACCGGGGAGCTGTTTTTT.

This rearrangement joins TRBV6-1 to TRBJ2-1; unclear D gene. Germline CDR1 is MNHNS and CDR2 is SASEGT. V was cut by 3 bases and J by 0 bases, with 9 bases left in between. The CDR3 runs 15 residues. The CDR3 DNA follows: TGTGCCAGCAGTGATACTATACTCTCCTACAATGAGCAGTTCTTC. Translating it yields CASSDTILSYNEQFF.

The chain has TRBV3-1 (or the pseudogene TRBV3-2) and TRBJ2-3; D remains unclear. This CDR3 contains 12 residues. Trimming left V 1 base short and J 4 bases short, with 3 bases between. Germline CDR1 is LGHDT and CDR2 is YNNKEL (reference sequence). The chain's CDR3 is CASSQVADTQYF. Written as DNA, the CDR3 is TGTGCCAGCAGCCAAGTAGCAGATACGCAGTATTTT.

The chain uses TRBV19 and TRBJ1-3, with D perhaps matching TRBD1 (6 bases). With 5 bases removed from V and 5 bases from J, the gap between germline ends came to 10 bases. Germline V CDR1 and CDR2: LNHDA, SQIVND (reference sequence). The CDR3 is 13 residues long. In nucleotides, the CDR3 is TGTGCCAGTAGTGCAGGGGTTAGAAACACCATATATTTT. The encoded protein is CASSAGVRNTIYF.

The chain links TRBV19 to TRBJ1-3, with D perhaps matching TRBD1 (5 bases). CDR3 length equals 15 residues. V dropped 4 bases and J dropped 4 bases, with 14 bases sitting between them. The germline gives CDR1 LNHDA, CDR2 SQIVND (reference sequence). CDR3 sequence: CASSSGAGSGNTIYF. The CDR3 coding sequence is TGTGCCAGTAGTAGCGGGGCTGGTTCCGGAAACACCATATATTTT.

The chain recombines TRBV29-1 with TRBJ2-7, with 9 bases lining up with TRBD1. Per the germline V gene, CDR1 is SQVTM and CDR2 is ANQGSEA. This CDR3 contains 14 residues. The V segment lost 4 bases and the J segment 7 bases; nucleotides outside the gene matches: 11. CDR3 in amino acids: CSVAEGTGSTEQYF. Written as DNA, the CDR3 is TGCAGCGTTGCCGAGGGGACAGGGTCTACGGAGCAGTACTTC.

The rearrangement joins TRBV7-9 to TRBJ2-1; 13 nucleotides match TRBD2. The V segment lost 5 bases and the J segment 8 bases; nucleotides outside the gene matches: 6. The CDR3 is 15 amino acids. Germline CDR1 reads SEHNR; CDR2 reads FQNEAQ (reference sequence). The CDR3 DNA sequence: TGTGCCAGCAGCCGGACTAGCGGGAGAGTCCATGAGCAGTTCTTC. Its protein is CASSRTSGRVHEQFF.

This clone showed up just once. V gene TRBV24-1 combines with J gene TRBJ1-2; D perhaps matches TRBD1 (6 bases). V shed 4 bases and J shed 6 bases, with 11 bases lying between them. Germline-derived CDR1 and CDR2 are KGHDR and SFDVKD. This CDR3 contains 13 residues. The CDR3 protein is CATSERGWNGYTF. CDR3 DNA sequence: TGTGCCACCAGTGAAAGGGGGTGGAATGGCTACACCTTC.

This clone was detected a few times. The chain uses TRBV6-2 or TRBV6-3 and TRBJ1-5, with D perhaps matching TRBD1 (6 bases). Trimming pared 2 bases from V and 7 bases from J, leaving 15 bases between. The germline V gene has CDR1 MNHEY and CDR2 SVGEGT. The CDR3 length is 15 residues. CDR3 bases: TGTGCCAGCAGTTACGAGGATGGGGGCAGGCAGCCCCAGCATTTT. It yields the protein CASSYEDGGRQPQHF.

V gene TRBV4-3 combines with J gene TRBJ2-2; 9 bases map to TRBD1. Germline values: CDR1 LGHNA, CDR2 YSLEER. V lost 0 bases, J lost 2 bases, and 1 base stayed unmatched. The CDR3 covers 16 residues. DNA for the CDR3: TGCGCCAGCAGCCAAGATACAGGGGGCAACACCGGGGAGCTGTTTTTT. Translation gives CASSQDTGGNTGELFF.

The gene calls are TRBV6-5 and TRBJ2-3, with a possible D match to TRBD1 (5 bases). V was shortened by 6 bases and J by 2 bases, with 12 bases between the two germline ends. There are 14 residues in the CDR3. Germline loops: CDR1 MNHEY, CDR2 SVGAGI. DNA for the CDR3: TGTGCCAGCAGAAACAGGATACTCACAGATACGCAGTATTTT. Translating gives CASRNRILTDTQYF.

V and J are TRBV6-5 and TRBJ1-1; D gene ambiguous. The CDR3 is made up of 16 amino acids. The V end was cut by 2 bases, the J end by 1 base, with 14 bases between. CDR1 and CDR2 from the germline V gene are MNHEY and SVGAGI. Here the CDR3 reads CASSYLPTMRNTEAFF. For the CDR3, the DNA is TGTGCCAGCAGTTACCTTCCCACGATGAGGAACACTGAAGCTTTCTTT.

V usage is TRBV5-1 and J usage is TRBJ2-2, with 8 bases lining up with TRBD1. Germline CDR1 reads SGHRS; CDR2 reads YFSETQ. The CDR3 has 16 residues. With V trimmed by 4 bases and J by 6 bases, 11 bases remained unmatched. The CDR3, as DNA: TGCGCCAGCAGCCCCCGCGGACAGGGTATTGCCGGGGAGCTGTTTTTT. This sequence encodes CASSPRGQGIAGELFF.